What follows are 29 T cell receptor beta chains derived from one specimen sequenced in a study of identical twins. TCRdb itself ran the 5' RACE reads through MiXCR, one entry per CDR3 protein. The sample shows some 1,600,000 distinct CDR3 sequences, around 33% of them seen only once. Material for sequencing was cord blood. The receptors derive from a newborn girl in good health.

The chain has TRBV20-1 and TRBJ1-2; 7 positions agree with TRBD1. The CDR3 runs 14 residues. The junction had 12 bases not matched to a gene; V was cut back by 5 bases and J by 6 bases. Germline values: CDR1 DFQATT, CDR2 SNEGSKA (reference sequence). CDR3 residues: CSALTTDRVNGYTF. The CDR3 DNA sequence: TGCAGTGCTTTAACTACTGACAGGGTGAATGGCTACACCTTC.

V gene TRBV19 combines with J gene TRBJ1-5, with D perhaps matching TRBD1 (6 bases). The CDR3 length is 13 residues. CDR1 LNHDA and CDR2 SQIVND come from the germline V gene (reference sequence). V was cut by 5 bases and J by 7 bases, with 12 bases left in between. Here the CDR3 reads CASSEQGEQPQHF. DNA of the CDR3: TGTGCCAGTAGTGAACAGGGTGAGCAGCCCCAGCATTTT.

The V gene is TRBV20-1, the J gene TRBJ1-4; D is unclear. V was trimmed by 0 bases and J by 8 bases, leaving 13 bases between them. This CDR3 comprises 14 residues. Per the germline V gene, CDR1 is DFQATT and CDR2 is SNEGSKA (reference sequence). CDR3 residues: CSARDYLHGEKLFF. The DNA of the CDR3 is TGCAGTGCTAGAGATTACCTACACGGGGAAAAACTGTTTTTT.

This clonotype was observed a few times. The chain combines TRBV20-1 with TRBJ2-3; no clear D. This CDR3 has 14 amino acids. The germline gives CDR1 DFQATT, CDR2 SNEGSKA (reference sequence). V was shortened by 0 bases and J by 4 bases, with 11 bases between the two germline ends. The CDR3, as DNA: TGCAGTGCTAGAGAATTTGGGCCGGCAGATACGCAGTATTTT. Translated: CSAREFGPADTQYF.

This clonotype was found a few times. The chain combines TRBV27 with TRBJ2-7, with D possibly being TRBD1 (5 bases). Germline V gene data show CDR1 as MNHEY and CDR2 as SMNVEV (reference sequence). Trimming pared 5 bases from V and 0 bases from J, leaving 14 bases between. The CDR3 totals 15 residues. Written as DNA, the CDR3 is TGTGCCAGCAGTCTGACAGTTATGAGCTCCTACGAGCAGTACTTC. This sequence encodes CASSLTVMSSYEQYF.

The table lists this clonotype with a few counts. This chain links TRBV20-1 with TRBJ2-3, with TRBD2 matching over 10 bases. The CDR3 covers 15 residues. The V gene end was trimmed by 3 bases and the J gene end by 1 base; junction bases not matched to a gene: 4. The germline gives CDR1 DFQATT, CDR2 SNEGSKA (reference sequence). The chain's CDR3 is CSASGLAEGTDTQYF. CDR3 bases: TGCAGTGCTAGCGGACTAGCGGAAGGCACAGATACGCAGTATTTT.

This clonotype turned up a few times. The chain employs TRBV7-9 and TRBJ1-1; 7 bases match TRBD1. This CDR3 has 16 amino acids. J lost 7 bases, V lost 4 bases, and 15 bases had no gene match. Per germline, CDR1 SEHNR and CDR2 FQNEAQ (reference sequence). The CDR3 coding sequence is TGTGCCAGCAGCTCTAACAGGGGTGGTCCCCTTTATGAAGCTTTCTTT. Protein product: CASSSNRGGPLYEAFF.

The chain joins TRBV12-3 or TRBV12-4 to TRBJ2-2; 8 positions agree with TRBD2. Trimming removed 0 bases from V and 7 bases from J; junction bases left unmatched: 4. There are 15 residues in the CDR3. CDR3 nucleotides: TGTGCCAGCAGTTTAGCGTGGCGGGAGGACGGGGAGCTGTTTTTT. The encoded protein is CASSLAWREDGELFF.

This clonotype was observed a handful of times. The chain joins TRBV9 to TRBJ1-2; D not resolved. CDR3 size: 15 residues. CDR1 SGDLS and CDR2 YYNGEE come from the germline V gene. Deletions cut 0 bases from V and 3 bases from J, with 12 bases between. CDR3 DNA: TGTGCCAGCAGCGTAGGGTCAAGGGCGGACTATGGCTACACCTTC. Protein product: CASSVGSRADYGYTF.

This chain links TRBV20-1 with TRBJ2-1; TRBD2 agrees at 11 bases. V lost 1 base to trimming and J lost 6 bases; unmatched junction nucleotides: 5. CDR1 DFQATT and CDR2 SNEGSKA come from the germline V gene (reference sequence). This CDR3 spans 15 amino acids. The CDR3 protein is CSARVRLAGGNEQFF. DNA of the CDR3: TGCAGTGCTAGAGTCCGGCTAGCGGGAGGCAATGAGCAGTTCTTC.

This clonotype turned up a few times. This chain connects TRBV21-1 to TRBJ2-7. TRBV21-1 constitutes a pseudogene. This CDR3 is 14 amino acids long. As DNA, the CDR3 is TGTGCCAGCAGCAAACAGGACAGCTCCTACGAGCAGTACTTC. Translation gives CASSKQDSSYEQYF.

The CDR3 DNA sequence: TGTGCCAGTAGGTCGCTAGCGGGAGCTGAGCAGTTCTTC. Translation: CASRSLAGAEQFF. V gene TRBV19 combines with J gene TRBJ2-1; TRBD2 aligns across 10 bases. Germline V gene sequence: CDR1 LNHDA, CDR2 SQIVND (reference sequence). V shed 6 bases and J 9 bases; nucleotides not matched to a gene: 5. This CDR3 has 13 residues.

The V gene is TRBV2, the J gene TRBJ1-2, with D maybe TRBD1 (5 bases). This CDR3 spans 13 amino acids. V lost 7 bases and J 5 bases, leaving 14 bases between the germline ends. Looked up from germline, CDR1 is SNHLY and CDR2 is FYNNEI. The CDR3 DNA follows: TGTGCCAGCACTCCCTGGGGGGGATATGGCTACACCTTC. It specifies CASTPWGGYGYTF.

In its sample, this clonotype was seen a few times. The chain has TRBV6-5 and TRBJ1-4; D call uncertain. This CDR3 has 15 amino acids. V was pared by 7 bases and J by 5 bases, with 17 bases between. The germline CDR1 and CDR2 sequences are MNHEY and SVGAGI. This CDR3 reads CASKQRQGKNEKLFF. The CDR3 DNA reads as TGTGCCAGCAAGCAGAGGCAAGGAAAAAATGAAAAACTGTTTTTT.

The genes are TRBV7-2 and TRBJ2-1; 7 bases line up with TRBD2. The CDR3 loop spans 17 amino acids. Looked up from germline, CDR1 is SGHTA and CDR2 is FQGNSA. Unmatched junction bases numbered 7, after V lost 2 bases and J lost 0 bases. The CDR3 DNA reads TGTGCCAGCAGCTTATACTCTGGACTAGGCTCCTACAATGAGCAGTTCTTC. Residues: CASSLYSGLGSYNEQFF.

The chain is built from TRBV9 and TRBJ2-1; the D gene could be TRBD1 or TRBD2 (6 bases each). V shed 1 base and J shed 4 bases, with 12 bases lying between them. Germline assignment: CDR1 SGDLS and CDR2 YYNGEE. This CDR3 has 15 residues. CDR3 sequence: CASSVSWGAYNEQFF. As DNA, the CDR3 is TGTGCCAGCAGCGTATCGTGGGGGGCGTACAATGAGCAGTTCTTC.

This clonotype was detected a few times. This chain uses TRBV5-1 with TRBJ1-4; no clear D gene. Germline assignment: CDR1 SGHRS and CDR2 YFSETQ. Trimming cost V 2 bases and J 0 bases, with 8 bases left between them. This CDR3 region has 15 residues. In DNA, the CDR3 is TGCGCCAGCAGCTTCGGGGATACAACTAATGAAAAACTGTTTTTT. This codes for CASSFGDTTNEKLFF.

This clonotype was counted between two and nine times. The chain links TRBV4-1 to TRBJ2-1, with 8 bases identical to TRBD2. CDR3 length equals 15 residues. V lost 4 bases and J lost 7; bases outside the gene matches: 9. CDR1 and CDR2 from the germline V gene are MGHRA and YSYEKL. CDR3 residues: CASSPGLARGNEQFF. CDR3 bases: TGCGCCAGCAGCCCCGGACTAGCCCGGGGGAATGAGCAGTTCTTC.

The V gene is TRBV5-6, the J gene TRBJ2-3; no firm D call. V shed 0 bases and J shed 5 bases, with 10 bases lying between them. Germline V gene sequence: CDR1 SGHDT, CDR2 YYEEEE. The CDR3 spans 14 residues. CDR3 loop: CASSLASGVDTQYF. The CDR3 region has the DNA TGTGCCAGCAGCTTGGCCTCTGGAGTAGATACGCAGTATTTT.

V usage is TRBV4-2 and J usage is TRBJ2-5, with TRBD1 matching over 9 bases. V was pared by 1 base and J by 11 bases, with 14 bases of the junction left unmatched. There are 16 residues in the CDR3. The germline V gene encodes CDR1 LGHNA and CDR2 YNFKEQ. CDR3 sequence (DNA): TGTGCCAGCAGCCAAGCTCCGGGACAGGGCTGGGATGAGCAGTACTTC. Translated, it gives CASSQAPGQGWDEQYF.

The genes are TRBV10-3 and TRBJ1-1; the D gene is possibly TRBD1 (6 bases). The CDR3 extends over 14 amino acids. V dropped 8 bases and J dropped 3 bases, with 16 bases sitting between them. CDR1 and CDR2 from the germline V gene are ENHRY and SYGVKD. DNA for the CDR3: TGTGCCATCCGATCGGGGGCCGGGGACACTGAAGCTTTCTTT. Translation gives CAIRSGAGDTEAFF.

The CDR3 here is CASSHIGPNYGYTF. Written as DNA, the CDR3 is TGTGCCAGCAGTCACATCGGGCCTAACTATGGCTACACCTTC. The chain has TRBV27 and TRBJ1-2; no clear D. CDR1 is MNHEY, CDR2 SMNVEV, per germline (reference sequence). The CDR3 is 14 amino acids. Trimming removed 5 bases at V and 0 bases at J, with 10 bases between.

This sequence joins TRBV20-1 and TRBJ2-7; 11 nucleotides agree with TRBD2. CDR3 length: 14 residues. V lost 2 bases and J lost 2; bases outside the gene matches: 2. Germline V CDR1 and CDR2: DFQATT, SNEGSKA (reference sequence). This CDR3 is CSARRGLAAYEQYF. The CDR3, as DNA: TGCAGTGCTAGAAGGGGACTAGCGGCCTACGAGCAGTACTTC.

As to this clonotype: One end of the junction does not line up with germline, which may come from a read error. V gene TRBV20-1 combines with J gene TRBJ2-1; TRBD2 agrees at 10 bases. Germline values: CDR1 DFQATT, CDR2 SNEGSKA (reference sequence). This CDR3 is built from 16 residues. The CDR3 spells CSVRPPALAGRNEQFF. DNA of the CDR3: TGCAGTGTTAGACCCCCGGCACTAGCGGGGAGAAATGAGCAGTTCTTC.

This clonotype showed up just a few times. The chain is built from TRBV20-1 and TRBJ1-1, with D tentatively TRBD1 (5 bases). This CDR3 has 19 residues. With 0 bases removed from V and 5 bases from J, the gap between germline ends came to 28 bases. Germline loops: CDR1 DFQATT, CDR2 SNEGSKA (reference sequence). The CDR3 coding sequence is TGCAGTGCTAGAGATCTGGCAGCCAATCGTTACCTCGGGGGGACTGAAGCTTTCTTT. Translation gives CSARDLAANRYLGGTEAFF.

The chain carries TRBV25-1 and TRBJ1-4; 9 bases are shared with TRBD1. Germline V CDR1 and CDR2: MGHDK, SYGVNS. This CDR3 has 13 residues. Trimming removed 7 bases from V and 10 bases from J; junction bases left unmatched: 7. The CDR3 DNA sequence: TGTGCCAGCACCGGGACAGGGAGAGTAAAACTGTTTTTT. Encoded protein: CASTGTGRVKLFF. Full variable domain (missing parts from reference TRBV25-1 and TRBJ1-4): EADIYQTPRYLVIGTGKKITLECSQTMGHDKMYWYQQDPGMELHLIHYSYGVNSTEKGDLSSESTVSRIRTEHFPLTLESARPSHTSQYLCASTGTGRVKLFFGSGTQLSVL.

This clonotype was seen only a few times. This rearrangement joins TRBV25-1 to TRBJ1-5; D is perhaps TRBD1 (5 bases). CDR1 is MGHDK, CDR2 SYGVNS, per germline. The V gene lost 1 base and the J gene lost 2 bases, with 9 bases spanning the gap. CDR3 size: 15 residues. The CDR3, as DNA: TGTGCCAGCAGTGAATTAGGGGTGGGCAATCAGCCCCAGCATTTT. Translation gives CASSELGVGNQPQHF.

The chain combines TRBV10-3 with TRBJ2-1; 14 bases are shared with TRBD2. Germline-derived CDR1 and CDR2 are ENHRY and SYGVKD. The CDR3 is 14 residues long. With 5 bases clipped from V and 10 bases from J, the junction kept 4 bases outside the gene matches. CDR3 DNA sequence: TGTGCCATCAGTCCGGGACTAGCGGGAGAGGAGCAGTTCTTC. Its protein product is CAISPGLAGEEQFF.

The chain's CDR3 is CASSYGLSYNEQYF. The CDR3 nucleotides are TGTGCCAGCAGTTACGGGCTTTCCTACAATGAGCAGTACTTC. V gene TRBV6-5 combines with J gene TRBJ2-1; no definite D call. The DNA end favors TRBJ2-7, so the J call may be wrong. Germline lookup yields CDR1 MNHEY and CDR2 SVGAGI. The CDR3 is 14 amino acids.